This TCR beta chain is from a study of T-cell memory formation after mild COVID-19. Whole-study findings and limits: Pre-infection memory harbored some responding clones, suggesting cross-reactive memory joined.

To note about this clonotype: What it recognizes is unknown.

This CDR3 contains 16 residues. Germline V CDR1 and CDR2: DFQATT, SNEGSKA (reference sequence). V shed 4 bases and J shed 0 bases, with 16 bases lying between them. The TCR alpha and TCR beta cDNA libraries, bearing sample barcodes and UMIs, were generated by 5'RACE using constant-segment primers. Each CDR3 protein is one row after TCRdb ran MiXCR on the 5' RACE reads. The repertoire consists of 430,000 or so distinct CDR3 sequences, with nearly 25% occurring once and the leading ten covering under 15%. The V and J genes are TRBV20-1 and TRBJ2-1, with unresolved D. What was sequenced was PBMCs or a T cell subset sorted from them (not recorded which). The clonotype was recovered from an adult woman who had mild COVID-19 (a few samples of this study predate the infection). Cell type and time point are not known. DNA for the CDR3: TGCAGTGCTAAGGATCCAGGCGTTTCCTCCTACAATGAGCAGTTCTTC. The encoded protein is CSAKDPGVSSYNEQFF.